Below, one TCR beta chain is given with its context. The ends lost 5 bases at V and 0 bases at J; junction bases unmatched: 5. Germline-derived CDR1 and CDR2 are SGHVS and FQNEAQ. The CDR3 consists of 15 residues. Participants had their cohort set by participant-reported clinical history. Assay used: immunoSEQ multiplex PCR; TCRdb lists only in-frame clones, some missing. Among approximately 220,000 clones listed, 83% were seen once. This entry is derived from a study of blood T cell repertoires in COVID-19. The rearrangement links TRBV7-8 to TRBJ2-3; 7 nucleotides agree with TRBD2. Sequences were obtained from PBMCs or T cells enriched from blood (not recorded which). The TCR comes from a woman in her 40s who had been exposed to COVID-19. The CDR3 loop reads CASSPAGESTDTQYF. The CDR3 DNA reads TGTGCCAGCAGCCCTGCGGGGGAGAGCACAGATACGCAGTATTTT.